Sequencing of this T cell receptor (beta chain) was carried out in a study of blood T cells in healthy people across ages. Study-wide results and caveats: While age rose, TCR beta diversity per million T cells dropped in a roughly linear way. Because sorting was not performed, PBMCs prevented conclusive naive versus antigen-experienced comparison.

Comments on this clonotype: Antigen unknown.

V lost 7 bases to trimming and J lost 5 bases; unmatched junction nucleotides: 10. This CDR3 region has 16 residues. From germline, CDR1 is ENHRY and CDR2 SYGVKD. Using a J-beta primer mix together with a sample-barcoded 5' primer, a second PCR was run for roughly 7 to 12 cycles. Each CDR3 protein is one row after TCRdb ran MiXCR on the 5' RACE reads. The table lists 600,000 or so distinct CDR3 sequences, more than 45% of them singletons, with 20% to 25% in the top ten. Whenever a sample was processed, at least 6.5 million PBMCs were isolated. The sequenced sample was blood. The chain uses TRBV10-3 and TRBJ2-3, with 12 bases aligning to TRBD2. This TCR was sampled from a man older than 75 in good health. CDR3 protein: CAIKPSLAGGLDTQYF. CDR3 in DNA: TGTGCCATCAAACCCTCCCTAGCGGGAGGGTTAGATACGCAGTATTTT.